Listed here are 20 T cell receptor beta chains from one sample, sequenced in a study of tumor and adjacent non-tumor tissue in lung cancer. TCRbeta libraries were built with three rounds of nested PCR, modified from ARM-PCR. In TCRdb, the multiplex PCR reads were re-called with MiXCR into one record per CDR3 protein. The top ten hold approximately 12% of the sample, which has about 80,000 distinct CDR3 sequences, around 70% seen once. RNA was extracted from bulk tissue without any cell sorting. Sequences were obtained from lung tumor tissue. The source is an older woman with non-small cell lung cancer.

Concerning this clonotype: This may stem from a read error, because a much larger clone lies one nucleotide away. V and J are TRBV7-9 and TRBJ1-3; D gene uncertain. The CDR3 is 12 amino acids. V gave up 0 bases and J gave up 6 bases, with 3 bases separating them. The germline CDR1 and CDR2 sequences are SEHNR and FQNEAQ (reference sequence). The CDR3 loop is CASSLAENTIYF. The CDR3 nucleotides read TGTGCCAGCAGCTTAGCAGAAAACACCATATATTTT.

To note about this clonotype: A read error may produce the germline difference seen at one junction end. V is TRBV29-1 and J is TRBJ2-7, with 9 bases matching TRBD2. Germline-derived CDR1 and CDR2 are SQVTM and ANQGSEA. This CDR3 spans 15 amino acids. The CDR3 DNA is TGCAGCGTTGAGCCGGGACTAGCAGGAAGGTACGTGCAGTACTTC. Its translation: CSVEPGLAGRYVQYF.

The rearrangement uses TRBV29-1 and TRBJ1-2, with D perhaps TRBD1 (5 bases). V was clipped by 6 bases and J by 6 bases, with 17 bases between them. This CDR3 contains 13 residues. The germline V gene encodes CDR1 SQVTM and CDR2 ANQGSEA. The CDR3 spells CSVGQGIGDGYTF. For the CDR3, the DNA is TGCAGCGTGGGTCAAGGGATAGGGGATGGCTACACCTTC. Full variable domain (missing parts from reference TRBV29-1 and TRBJ1-2): SAVISQKPSRDICQRGTSLTIQCQVDSQVTMMFWYRQQPGQSLTLIATANQGSEATYESGFVIDKFPISRPNLTFSTLTVSNMSPEDSSIYLCSVGQGIGDGYTFGSGTRLTVV.

The rearrangement joins TRBV12-3 or TRBV12-4 to TRBJ2-3; 9 positions match TRBD1. The CDR3 is 14 amino acids. The ends lost 10 bases at V and 12 bases at J; junction bases unmatched: 17. The DNA for the CDR3 is TGTGCCACGACCTGGACAGGGGCGACAGATGCACAGTATTTT. Its translation: CATTWTGATDAQYF.

This clonotype occurred a few times. V usage is TRBV20-1 and J usage is TRBJ2-3; D is ambiguous. This CDR3 region has 20 residues. Trimming took off 2 bases at V and 2 bases at J, with 29 bases between the two ends. Germline V gene data show CDR1 as DFQATT and CDR2 as SNEGSKA (reference sequence). The CDR3 loop reads CSARITFHVPGLPITDTQYF. The CDR3 DNA sequence: TGCAGTGCTAGAATCACGTTCCACGTCCCCGGGCTCCCCATCACAGATACGCAGTATTTT.

Concerning this clonotype itself: At one end the junction does not follow the germline gene, possibly because of a read error. V is TRBV6-1 and J is TRBJ2-7, with a weak D call TRBD2 (6 bases). The V gene's germline CDR1 is MNHNS and CDR2 SASEGT. The CDR3 runs to 16 residues. CDR3 coding DNA: TGTGGCAGCAGTGGGGGTGCTAGCGACAGTTCCTACGAGCAGTACTTC. Its translation: CGSSGGASDSSYEQYF.

This clonotype showed up many times. CDR3 amino acids: CASSPLSAGGNYEQYF. The CDR3 DNA reads as TGTGCCAGCAGCCCCCTGTCGGCGGGAGGGAATTACGAGCAGTACTTC. V and J are TRBV7-8 and TRBJ2-7, with 9 bases that match TRBD2. From germline, CDR1 is SGHVS and CDR2 FQNEAQ. J gave up 4 bases and V 5 bases, and 12 bases lay outside the gene matches. The CDR3 has 16 amino acids.

Comments on this clonotype: This may come from a read error, since a much larger clone is one base off. CDR3 protein: CTSSPPGQGVTEAFF. The CDR3 DNA reads TGTACCAGCAGCCCACCGGGACAGGGAGTCACTGAAGCTTTCTTT. The V gene is TRBV7-9, the J gene TRBJ1-1; 9 bases align to TRBD1. This CDR3 contains 15 residues. The germline V gene encodes CDR1 SEHNR and CDR2 FQNEAQ (reference sequence). The full variable domain, with the rest looked up from reference TRBV7-9 and TRBJ1-1, is DTGVSQNPRHKITKRGQNVTFRCDPISEHNRLYWYRQTLGQGPEFLTYFQNEAQLEKSRLLSDRFSAERPKGSFSTLEIQRTEQGDSAMYLCTSSPPGQGVTEAFFGQGTRLTVV.

This clonotype was seen more than once but under ten times. The rearrangement links TRBV20-1 to TRBJ1-6, with D unresolved. The length of the CDR3 is 16 residues. Trimming took off 3 bases at V and 0 bases at J, with 12 bases between the two ends. The V gene's germline CDR1 is DFQATT and CDR2 SNEGSKA (reference sequence). The CDR3 spells CSASQSANSYNSPLHF. The CDR3 DNA reads TGCAGTGCTAGTCAGTCAGCGAACTCCTATAATTCACCCCTCCACTTT.

The V and J genes are TRBV6-6 and TRBJ2-5, with D perhaps TRBD2 (6 bases). The CDR3 runs 19 residues. CDR1 MNHNY and CDR2 SVGAGI come from the germline V gene (reference sequence). V was pared by 7 bases and J by 3 bases, with 30 bases between. CDR3 in amino acids: CASKGSETSKENEKETQYF. The CDR3 nucleotides are TGTGCCAGCAAAGGTTCGGAGACTAGTAAGGAGAACGAAAAAGAGACCCAGTACTTC.

This clonotype has only a few counts. The chain uses TRBV24-1 and TRBJ2-3; 9 bases are shared with TRBD2. This CDR3 is 16 amino acids long. Germline V gene lookup returns CDR1 KGHDR and CDR2 SFDVKD. J was trimmed by 2 bases and V by 3 bases; bases with no gene match: 5. The CDR3 protein is CATSDALAGVTDTQYF. For the CDR3, the DNA is TGTGCCACCAGTGATGCGTTAGCGGGAGTCACAGATACGCAGTATTTT.

Comments on this clonotype: A much larger clone differs from this one at a single base, so this may be a read error. The rearrangement links TRBV5-5 to TRBJ2-3; TRBD2 is a possible D gene (6 bases). The CDR3 loop spans 15 amino acids. From germline, CDR1 is SGHKS and CDR2 YYEKEE (reference sequence). CDR3 in DNA: TGTGCCGGCAGCTTGGCGGTGCGGGAAGTAGATACGCAGTATTTT. Translated: CAGSLAVREVDTQYF.

In regard to this clonotype: A much larger clonotype is one base distant, so this may be a read error. The rearrangement joins TRBV7-9 to TRBJ2-1; unclear D gene. Germline lookup yields CDR1 SEHNR and CDR2 FQNEAQ (reference sequence). CDR3 length: 15 residues. In nucleotides, the CDR3 is TGTGCCAGCACACCTGCGGAAATCTCCTACAGTGAGCAGTTCTTC. As protein: CASTPAEISYSEQFF.

With regard to this clonotype: The germline gene is not matched at one end of the junction; a read error may be the cause. The chain joins TRBV5-5 to TRBJ1-6; D unclear. There are 15 residues in the CDR3. The germline V gene has CDR1 SGHKS and CDR2 YYEKEE (reference sequence). For the CDR3, the DNA is TGTGCCAGCAACCTGGGTAACGAAAGGGATTCACCCCTCCACTTC. This codes for CASNLGNERDSPLHF. Supplemented by reference TRBV5-5 and TRBJ1-6, the full variable domain reads DAGVTQSPTHLIKTRGQQVTLRCSPISGHKSVSWYQQVLGQGPQFIFQYYEKEERGRGNFPDRFSARQFPNYSSELNVNALLLGDSALYLCASNLGNERDSPLHFGNGTRLTVT.

This clonotype has a count of ten or more. The V gene is TRBV20-1, the J gene TRBJ1-2; 7 bases match TRBD1. The trim removed 3 bases at V and 2 bases at J, leaving 6 bases unmatched. This CDR3 is 14 amino acids long. Germline lookup yields CDR1 DFQATT and CDR2 SNEGSKA (reference sequence). DNA for the CDR3: TGCAGTGCTAGCCAATCGACAGGGAACTATGGCTACACCTTC. This encodes CSASQSTGNYGYTF.

Of note for this clonotype: The junction departs from germline at one end; a sequencing error may be responsible. The chain has TRBV6-2 or TRBV6-3 and TRBJ2-6; 8 bases align to TRBD2. The CDR3 consists of 14 residues. CDR1 is MNHEY and CDR2 is SVGEGT in the germline V gene. CDR3 amino acids: CASSSSGGANVLAF. The CDR3 DNA is TGTGCCAGCAGCTCTTCGGGGGGGGCCAACGTCCTGGCTTTC.

Note on this clonotype: A read error may produce the germline difference seen at one junction end. The genes are TRBV10-1 and TRBJ1-2; D unresolved. This CDR3 is built from 13 residues. Germline V gene data show CDR1 as WNHNN and CDR2 as SYGVQD (reference sequence). CDR3 in amino acids: CAGSERPTAGYTF. CDR3 nucleotide sequence: TGCGCCGGCAGTGAGCGACCTACAGCTGGCTACACCTTC.

The chain uses TRBV28 and TRBJ2-3; 7 nucleotides line up with TRBD2. This CDR3 comprises 15 residues. Per the germline V gene, CDR1 is MDHEN and CDR2 is SYDVKM. The V segment lost 5 bases and the J segment 2 bases; nucleotides outside the gene matches: 7. The CDR3 is CASSPPSGPTDTQYF. CDR3 bases: TGTGCCAGCAGTCCCCCTAGCGGTCCCACAGATACGCAGTATTTT.

A few counts support this clonotype. V and J are TRBV6-5 and TRBJ2-3; D is unclear. CDR1 MNHEY and CDR2 SVGAGI come from the germline V gene. The ends were cut back, 7 bases at V and 4 bases at J, with 27 bases in the middle. The CDR3 runs to 18 residues. The CDR3 region is CASMAALGIIGYADTQYF. DNA for the CDR3: TGTGCCAGCATGGCTGCCTTAGGGATTATCGGATACGCAGATACGCAGTATTTT.

Comment on this clonotype: The junction departs from germline at one end; a sequencing error may be responsible. This chain joins TRBV4-1 and TRBJ2-1, with D possibly matching TRBD2 (7 bases). The CDR3 totals 16 residues. In germline, CDR1 is MGHRA, CDR2 YSYEKL. CDR3 residues: CASSQDSAGAYNEHFF. DNA of the CDR3: TGCGCCAGCAGCCAAGATTCCGCGGGGGCGTACAATGAGCATTTCTTC.